This T cell receptor beta chain was retrieved from a study of blood T cell repertoires in COVID-19. About the study: The United States, Italy and Spain were the sources of the acute and convalescent COVID-19 samples. PBMCs, B-cell-depleted T cells, or T cells provided the cDNA or gDNA that made up the material.

CDR1 is MGHRA and CDR2 is YSYEKL in the germline V gene. V was shortened by 3 bases and J by 2 bases, with 4 bases between the two germline ends. The CDR3 extends over 12 amino acids. Source study methods: Estimated nucleated cell counts came from reference gene primer amplification. Method: immunoSEQ multiplex PCR; TCRdb's copy keeps in-frame clones and lacks some. The V and J calls and clone size were taken over from that table, and D and trimming were inferred from the DNA. The table records more than 300,000 clones, approximately 85% of them present only once. Input material: peripheral blood. The receptor was derived from a woman aged 45-65 years with acute or convalescent COVID-19. This sequence joins TRBV4-1 and TRBJ1-2; no clear D gene. CDR3 nucleotides: TGCGCCAGCAGCCAGGGCAACTATGGCTACACCTTC. It translates to CASSQGNYGYTF.